Listed below are T cell receptor beta chains from one sample, sequenced in a study of T cell responses to AZD1222 COVID-19 vaccine. The method was immunoSEQ multiplex PCR; TCRdb's version includes in-frame clones alone and lacks a portion of them. The data hold fewer than 110,000 clones, with nearly 90% observed a single time. The sequences come from peripheral blood, collected 28 days after the second AZD1222 dose. The receptor set was obtained from an adult who received the AZD1222 COVID-19 vaccine. The conserved cysteine and the conserved F or W are not part of the CDR3 here. The order of the fields is V gene, CDR3 protein.

TRBV12-5 | ASGLSVVGTEAF
TRBV7-9 | ASSLGGLNEKLF
TRBV7-9 | ASSSRSGGQETQY
TRBV3-1/TRBV3-2 | ASSQGTGGGKLF
TRBV28 | ASSLTGGASNQPQH
TRBV6-5 | ASTIDRQHNSPLH
TRBV6-5 | ASSRTLNTEAF
TRBV4-1 | ASSQEQAGAIDQPQH
TRBV10-2 | ASSGSRAFSGANVLT
TRBV19 | ASSIGATNEKLF
TRBV11-2 | ASSPSPGTVSYEQY
TRBV7-8 | ASSLTSQNTGELF
TRBV7-2 | ASSLGRGAYNEQF
TRBV5-1 | ASSPGTGAYEQY
TRBV7-2 | ASSLQTGPGETQY
TRBV27 | ASSLGGQYNEQF
TRBV6-4 | ASSETLSNQPQH
TRBV6-5 | ASSPPTGNTEAF
TRBV7-6 | ASSPKGPTGEKLF
TRBV11-3 | APRQGWEQY
TRBV9 | ASSAITGPDGYT
TRBV6-5 | ASSYRTGGYEQY
TRBV24-1 | ATSDKDGDDTQY
TRBV9 | ASSDSANTGELF
TRBV27 | ASSWGRGLGFEKLF
TRBV7-2 | ASSSTTNTGELF
TRBV6-5 | ASTDPGGGQETQY
TRBV30 | AWNRQGMTQPQH
TRBV2 | ASSYGTLEQY
TRBV30 | AWRKGGGDRAYEQY
TRBV19 | ASSPSYRAGYT
TRBV7-2 | ASSGGTGAFNQPQH
TRBV11-2 | ASSFRRGPNTGELF
TRBV5-1 | ASSLVTGPTYNEQF
TRBV5-1 | ASSVPGAFNEKLF
TRBV12-3/TRBV12-4 | ASSLGGPYEQY
TRBV6-5 | ASSSGGPTDTQY